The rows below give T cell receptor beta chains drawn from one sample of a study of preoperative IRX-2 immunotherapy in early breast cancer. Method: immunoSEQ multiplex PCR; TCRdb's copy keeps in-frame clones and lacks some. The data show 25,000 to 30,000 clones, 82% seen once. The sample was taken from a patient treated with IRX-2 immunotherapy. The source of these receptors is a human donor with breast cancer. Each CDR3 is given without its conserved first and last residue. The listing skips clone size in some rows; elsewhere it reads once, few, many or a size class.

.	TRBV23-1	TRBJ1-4	ASSRSVDAGFNEKLF
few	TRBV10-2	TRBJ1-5	AESHGDSNQPQH
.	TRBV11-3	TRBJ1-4	ASSRGTGVANEKLF
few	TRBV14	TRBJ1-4	ASSRGWSEKLF
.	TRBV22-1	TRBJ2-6	ASSSSSGANVLT
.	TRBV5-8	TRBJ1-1	ASSFSGGTEAF
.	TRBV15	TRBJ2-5	ATSEGTGRGTPRETQY
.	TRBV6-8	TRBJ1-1	ASRGPNTEAF
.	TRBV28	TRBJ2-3	ASSSQGRGSTDTQY
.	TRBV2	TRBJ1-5	ASRAGQGARQPQH
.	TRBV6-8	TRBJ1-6	ASSYEVNSPLH
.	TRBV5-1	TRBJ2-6	ASSQGLSRESGANVLT
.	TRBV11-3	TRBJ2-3	ASSLGGTGYADTQY
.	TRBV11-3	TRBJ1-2	ASSLVEGRNYGYT
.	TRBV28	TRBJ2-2	ASTERQGLDTGELF
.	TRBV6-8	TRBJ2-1	ASSYSAATHEQF
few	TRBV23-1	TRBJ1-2	ASSQDVGVRAYGYT
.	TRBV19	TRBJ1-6	ASSRDSSRAGNSPLH
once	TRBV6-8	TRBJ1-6	ASTGRSSYNSPLH
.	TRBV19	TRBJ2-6	ASSIDPQQVTGANVLT
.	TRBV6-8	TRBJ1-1	AISPRDMNTEAF
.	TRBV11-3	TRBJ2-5	ASSLSGGLQETQY
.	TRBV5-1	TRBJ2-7	ASSFRDRVYEQY
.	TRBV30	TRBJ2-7	AWSETTGLEQY
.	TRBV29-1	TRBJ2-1	SVPGWYNEQF
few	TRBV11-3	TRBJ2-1	ASSQRRGSGRASSYNEQF
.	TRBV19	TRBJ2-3	ASSEQGTTDTQY
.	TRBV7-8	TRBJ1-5	ASSLSLDQPQH
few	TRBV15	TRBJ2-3	ATSGRIGGTDTQY
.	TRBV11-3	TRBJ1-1	ASSLGFPGNTEAF
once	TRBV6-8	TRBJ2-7	ASKREASLYEQY
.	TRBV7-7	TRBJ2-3	ASSLYRGGGSYGTQY
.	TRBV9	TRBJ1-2	ASSTMVGSHGYT
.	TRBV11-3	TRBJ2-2	ASSLGRPNTGELF
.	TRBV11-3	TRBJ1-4	ASSLGIDRGNEKLF
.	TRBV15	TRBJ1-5	ATSRDLGADSNQPQH
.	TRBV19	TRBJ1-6	ASSQGPILNSPLH
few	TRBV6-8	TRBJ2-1	ASRWGPSGIYEQF
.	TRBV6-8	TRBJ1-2	ASSYTGAYGYT
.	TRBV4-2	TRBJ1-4	ASSSWGRGEKLF
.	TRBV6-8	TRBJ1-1	ASSYDREGAEAF
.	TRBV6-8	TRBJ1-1	ASSLRHMNTEAF
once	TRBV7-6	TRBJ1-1	ASRGAGVNTEAF
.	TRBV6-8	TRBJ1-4	ASSSSPTLAREKLF
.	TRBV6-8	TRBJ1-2	ASSGATGADGYT
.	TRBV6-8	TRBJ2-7	AISGLGTDSYEQY
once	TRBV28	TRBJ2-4	ASSIRDMGIQY
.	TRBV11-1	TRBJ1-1	ASNRGTSGTEAF
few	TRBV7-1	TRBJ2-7	ASSLQPSSYEQY
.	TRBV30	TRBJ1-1	ARALPNTEAF
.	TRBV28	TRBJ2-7	ASRSVDSYEQY
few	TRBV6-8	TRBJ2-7	ASTNGGIGGLAGSYEQY
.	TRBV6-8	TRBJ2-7	ASRRTDIVIYEQY
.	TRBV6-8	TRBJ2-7	ASSSSGLAYEQY
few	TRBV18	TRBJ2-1	ASSPTSGFISYNEQF
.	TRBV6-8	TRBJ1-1	ASSPGRMNTEAF
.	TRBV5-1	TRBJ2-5	ASSVQGLQETQY
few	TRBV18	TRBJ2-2	ASQRDRDTGELF
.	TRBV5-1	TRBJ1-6	ASSLEHLGRDSPLH